The 17 T cell receptor beta chains given below trace back to one sample, sequenced in a study of early T cells in non-severe SARS-CoV-2 infection. One entry per CDR3 protein, called by TCRdb with MiXCR from the 5' RACE reads. In the table there are 25,000 to 30,000 distinct CDR3 sequences, 4% to 5% of which are singletons. The sequenced material came from whole blood. These receptors were taken from an adult who was a healthcare worker with PCR-confirmed SARS-CoV-2 infection or an uninfected control (not recorded which).

The chain has TRBV4-2 and TRBJ2-7, with a tentative D call TRBD1 (6 bases). There are 14 residues in the CDR3. Trimming removed 6 bases from V and 6 bases from J, with 18 bases in between. CDR1 is LGHNA, CDR2 YNFKEQ, per germline. CDR3 loop: CASSQTGSGREQYF. In DNA, the CDR3 is TGTGCCAGCAGTCAGACAGGATCAGGACGCGAGCAGTACTTC.

There are many counts of this clonotype. The CDR3 sequence: CASSQDRAVNIQYF. The CDR3 nucleotides read TGTGCCAGCAGCCAAGATAGGGCTGTCAACATTCAGTACTTC. The chain uses TRBV14 and TRBJ2-4; D remains unclear. The germline V gene has CDR1 SGHDN and CDR2 FVKESK. The CDR3 is 14 amino acids. V dropped 0 bases and J dropped 7 bases, with 10 bases sitting between them. Together with reference TRBV14 and TRBJ2-4, the CDR3 gives the full variable domain: EAGVTQFPSHSVIEKGQTVTLRCDPISGHDNLYWYRRVMGKEIKFLLHFVKESKQDESGMPNNRFLAERTGGTYSTLKVQPAELEDSGVYFCASSQDRAVNIQYFGAGTRLSVL.

The table lists this clonotype with many counts. This sequence joins TRBV20-1 and TRBJ2-3, with D unresolved. The CDR3 consists of 15 residues. V dropped 6 bases and J dropped 5 bases, with 21 bases sitting between them. The germline V gene has CDR1 DFQATT and CDR2 SNEGSKA (reference sequence). The CDR3 DNA follows: TGCAGTGCCAATTCTCCTCGATCCCATGAAGATACGCAGTATTTT. This gives the protein CSANSPRSHEDTQYF.

This clonotype was recorded many times. The chain combines TRBV7-2 with TRBJ1-6; D call uncertain. The CDR3 spans 14 residues. Deletions cut 0 bases from V and 10 bases from J, with 10 bases between. Germline CDR1 and CDR2: SGHTA and FQGNSA. The CDR3 loop is CASSLAGRPSPLHF. In DNA, the CDR3 is TGTGCCAGCAGCTTAGCGGGCAGGCCCTCACCCCTCCACTTT.

This clonotype was detected only a few times. The rearrangement uses TRBV7-8 and TRBJ2-4; tentatively, D is TRBD2 (6 bases). The CDR3 length is 19 residues. V shed 0 bases and J shed 2 bases, with 20 bases lying between them. Germline CDR1 reads SGHVS; CDR2 reads FQNEAQ. CDR3 region: CASSLAGDSLRASKNIQYF. As DNA, the CDR3 is TGTGCCAGCAGCTTAGCGGGGGACTCCCTGAGGGCTTCCAAAAACATTCAGTACTTC.

The chain links TRBV3-1 to TRBJ1-2, with 10 bases lining up with TRBD1. With 8 bases clipped from V and 8 bases from J, the junction kept 5 bases outside the gene matches. The germline CDR1 and CDR2 sequences are LGHDT and YNNKEL (reference sequence). The CDR3 spans 12 residues. The CDR3 loop reads CASGRDRGGYTF. The DNA for the CDR3 is TGTGCCAGCGGACGGGACAGGGGAGGCTACACCTTC.

This clonotype was found many times. V is TRBV24-1 and J is TRBJ1-1; 7 bases align to TRBD1. Per the germline V gene, CDR1 is KGHDR and CDR2 is SFDVKD. The CDR3 has 16 residues. The V and J ends lost 9 bases and 3 bases, in that order; junction bases with no gene match: 15. CDR3 in DNA: TGTGCCACCTGGGGCGGGACAGCGTTTCTTTACACTGAAGCTTTCTTT. Protein product: CATWGGTAFLYTEAFF.

The table lists this clonotype with a few counts. V usage is TRBV5-1 and J usage is TRBJ2-1; D is unresolved. In germline, CDR1 is SGHRS, CDR2 YFSETQ. This CDR3 region has 15 residues. Deletions cut 4 bases from V and 2 bases from J, with 13 bases between. Here the CDR3 reads CASSPNQLTYNEQFF. The CDR3 DNA reads as TGCGCCAGCAGCCCGAACCAGTTGACCTACAATGAGCAGTTCTTC.

This clonotype was observed at least ten times. The chain has TRBV11-2 and TRBJ2-7; possibly TRBD1 for D (6 bases). Germline lookup yields CDR1 SGHAT and CDR2 FQNNGV. The CDR3 totals 15 residues. V lost 2 bases and J 2 bases, leaving 13 bases between the germline ends. In nucleotides, the CDR3 is TGTGCCAGCAGCTTATCCCCGGACAGCACCTACGAGCAGTACTTC. Its protein product is CASSLSPDSTYEQYF.

This clonotype came up many times. The rearrangement joins TRBV27 to TRBJ1-5; TRBD1 matches at 9 bases. Unmatched junction bases numbered 6, after V lost 6 bases and J lost 3 bases. This CDR3 contains 15 residues. The germline CDR1 and CDR2 sequences are MNHEY and SMNVEV (reference sequence). CDR3 DNA: TGTGCCAGCAGGAGGACAGGGGTTGACAATCAGCCCCAGCATTTT. Its translation is CASRRTGVDNQPQHF.

The V and J genes are TRBV13 and TRBJ2-7; no clear D gene. The ends were cut back, 2 bases at V and 4 bases at J, with 9 bases in the middle. The CDR3 is 13 residues long. Looked up from germline, CDR1 is PRHDT and CDR2 is FYEKMQ (reference sequence). The CDR3: CASSLSLGYEQYF. The CDR3 DNA is TGTGCCAGCAGCTTATCACTGGGGTACGAGCAGTACTTC.

This clonotype was seen a handful of times. One end of the junction does not line up with germline, which may come from a read error. This chain joins TRBV7-7 and TRBJ2-2; D gene ambiguous. This CDR3 region has 15 residues. From germline, CDR1 is SSHAT and CDR2 FNYEAQ (reference sequence). CDR3 nucleotides: TGTGCTAGCAGCTTATCCGCTCAGCCGACGGGGGAGCTGTTTTTT. Translation gives CASSLSAQPTGELFF.

This clonotype has just a few counts. The chain carries TRBV7-2 and TRBJ2-4; the match to TRBD2 covers 9 bases. This CDR3 is 17 amino acids long. After removal of 2 bases from V and 0 bases from J, the junction contained 5 bases not matched to a gene. Germline values: CDR1 SGHTA, CDR2 FQGNSA. For the CDR3, the DNA is TGTGCCAGCAGCTTACCAGGACTAGCGAGAGCCAAAAACATTCAGTACTTC. It specifies CASSLPGLARAKNIQYF.

There are many counts of this clonotype. The chain uses TRBV7-9 and TRBJ2-1; TRBD1 matches at 8 bases. The CDR3 extends over 12 amino acids. V lost 7 bases to trimming and J lost 7 bases; unmatched junction nucleotides: 3. Germline loops: CDR1 SEHNR, CDR2 FQNEAQ (reference sequence). The DNA for the CDR3 is TGTGCCAGCACCAACAGGGGGAATGAGCAGTTCTTC. Translated, it gives CASTNRGNEQFF. The whole variable domain, remainder taken from reference TRBV7-9 and TRBJ2-1, is DTGVSQNPRHKITKRGQNVTFRCDPISEHNRLYWYRQTLGQGPEFLTYFQNEAQLEKSRLLSDRFSAERPKGSFSTLEIQRTEQGDSAMYLCASTNRGNEQFFGPGTRLTVL.

The gene calls are TRBV7-8 and TRBJ2-7; the match to TRBD1 covers 8 bases. The V gene end was trimmed by 4 bases and the J gene end by 7 bases; junction bases not matched to a gene: 6. The CDR3 spans 13 residues. Germline CDR1 and CDR2: SGHVS and FQNEAQ. The CDR3 loop reads CASSSDRGGEQYF. The CDR3 DNA is TGTGCCAGCAGCTCCGACAGGGGCGGGGAGCAGTACTTC. The complete variable domain, with remaining parts taken from reference TRBV7-8 and TRBJ2-7, reads GAGVSQSPRYKVAKRGQDVALRCDPISGHVSLFWYQQALGQGPEFLTYFQNEAQLDKSGLPSDRFFAERPEGSVSTLKIQRTQQEDSAVYLCASSSDRGGEQYFGPGTRLTVT.

This clonotype was detected a few times. The gene calls are TRBV13 and TRBJ2-1; 7 bases line up with TRBD1. Unmatched junction bases numbered 9, after V lost 6 bases and J lost 1 base. Germline V lookup: CDR1 PRHDT, CDR2 FYEKMQ (reference sequence). The CDR3 covers 16 residues. In DNA, the CDR3 is TGTGCCAGCAGTTCTCTCCACAGGGGTTCCTACAATGAGCAGTTCTTC. This sequence encodes CASSSLHRGSYNEQFF.

This clonotype was seen many times. The chain is built from TRBV20-1 and TRBJ2-5, with D possibly TRBD1 on 5 matching bases. V gave up 1 base and J gave up 4 bases, with 10 bases separating them. Germline V gene sequence: CDR1 DFQATT, CDR2 SNEGSKA (reference sequence). CDR3 length: 13 amino acids. The CDR3 coding sequence is TGCAGTGCTAGAGGGGGCTTTGGAGAGACCCAGTACTTC. It codes for CSARGGFGETQYF.